The clone carrying this T cell receptor (beta chain) was recorded a few times. Other DNA sequences from this sample encode an identical CDR3 as well. The data were obtained in a study of blood T cell repertoires in COVID-19. For the study at large: Acute and convalescent COVID-19 samples came from the United States, Italy and Spain. Sources were T cells, B-cell-depleted T cells, or PBMCs; the material itself was cDNA or gDNA.

Germline V gene sequence: CDR1 SGHRS, CDR2 YFSETQ. This CDR3 region has 15 residues. Trimming pared 4 bases from V and 0 bases from J, leaving 10 bases between. Seattle's enrolled individuals joined amid active infection and were then monitored longitudinally. Original data processing: Estimates of nucleated cell counts were drawn from the amplification of reference gene primers. The method was immunoSEQ multiplex PCR; TCRdb's version includes in-frame clones alone and lacks a portion of them. The V and J calls and clone size were taken over from that table, and D and trimming were inferred from the DNA. The sample lists approximately 390,000 clones, 70% to 90% occurring once.

This chain connects TRBV5-1 to TRBJ1-4; the D gene is possibly TRBD1 (5 bases). The sample consisted of peripheral blood. This clonotype originated in a woman aged 55-69 years with COVID-19, enrolled during active disease. CDR3 amino acids: CASSPGGATNEKLFF. The CDR3 DNA sequence: TGCGCCAGCAGCCCCGGGGGGGCAACTAATGAAAAACTGTTTTTT.